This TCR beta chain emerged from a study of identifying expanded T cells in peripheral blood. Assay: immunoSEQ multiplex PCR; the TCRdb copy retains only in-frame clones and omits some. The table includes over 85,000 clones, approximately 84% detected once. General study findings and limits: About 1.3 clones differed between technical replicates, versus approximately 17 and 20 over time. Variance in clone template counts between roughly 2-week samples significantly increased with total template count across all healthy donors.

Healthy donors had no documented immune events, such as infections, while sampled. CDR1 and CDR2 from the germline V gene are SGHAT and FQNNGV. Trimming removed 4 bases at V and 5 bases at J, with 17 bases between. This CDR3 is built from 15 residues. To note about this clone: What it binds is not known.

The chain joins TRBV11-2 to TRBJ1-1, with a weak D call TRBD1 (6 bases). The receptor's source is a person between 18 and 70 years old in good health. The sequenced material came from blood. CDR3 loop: CASSSTFGGQTEAFF. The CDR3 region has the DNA TGTGCCAGCAGCTCAACCTTCGGGGGGCAAACTGAAGCTTTCTTT.